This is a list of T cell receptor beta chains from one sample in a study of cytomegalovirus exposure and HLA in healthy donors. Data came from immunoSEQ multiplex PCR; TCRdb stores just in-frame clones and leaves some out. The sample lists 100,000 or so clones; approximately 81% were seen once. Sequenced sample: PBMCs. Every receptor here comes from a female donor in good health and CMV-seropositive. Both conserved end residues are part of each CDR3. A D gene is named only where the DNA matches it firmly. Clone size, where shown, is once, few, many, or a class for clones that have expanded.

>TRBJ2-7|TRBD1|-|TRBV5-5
CASSLGDRGTHEQYF
TGTGCCAGCAGCCTCGGGGACAGGGGAACCCACGAGCAGTACTTC
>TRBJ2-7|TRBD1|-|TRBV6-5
CASSRTGSYEQYF
TGTGCCAGCAGTCGGACAGGGTCCTACGAGCAGTACTTC
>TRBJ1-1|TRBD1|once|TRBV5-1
CASSFWDREMNTEAFF
TGCGCCAGCAGCTTTTGGGACAGGGAAATGAACACTGAAGCTTTCTTT
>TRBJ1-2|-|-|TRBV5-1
CASSLGTGSGYTF
TGCGCCAGCAGCTTGGGTACAGGTTCCGGCTACACCTTC
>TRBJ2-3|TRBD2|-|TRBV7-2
CASSLLSGGAGDTQYF
TGTGCCAGCAGCCTACTTAGCGGGGGAGCCGGGGATACGCAGTATTTT
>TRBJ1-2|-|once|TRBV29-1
CSVSNYGYTF
TGCAGCGTTTCGAACTATGGCTACACCTTC
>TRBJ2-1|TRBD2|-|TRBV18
CASSPTSGGSHEQFF
TGTGCCAGCTCCCCCACTAGCGGGGGGTCCCATGAGCAGTTCTTC
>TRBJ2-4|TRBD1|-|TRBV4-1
CASSQGVSGQGLNIQYF
TGCGCCAGCAGCCAAGGAGTCTCGGGACAGGGTCTAAACATTCAGTACTTC
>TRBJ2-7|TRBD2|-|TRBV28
CASLGGGSRYEQYF
TGTGCCAGCCTCGGGGGAGGGAGCCGTTACGAGCAGTACTTC
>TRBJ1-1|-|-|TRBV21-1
CASSKPSGSLNTEAFF
TGTGCCAGCAGCAAACCCAGCGGCAGCTTGAACACTGAAGCTTTCTTT
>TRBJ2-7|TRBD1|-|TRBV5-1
CASSRDRDLYEQYF
TGCGCCAGCTCTAGGGACAGGGACCTCTACGAGCAGTACTTC
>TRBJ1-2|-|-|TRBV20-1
CTTDYGYTF
TGCACAACTGACTATGGCTACACCTTC
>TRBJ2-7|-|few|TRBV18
CASSPRDYEQYF
TGTGCCAGCTCCCCCCGGGACTACGAGCAGTACTTC
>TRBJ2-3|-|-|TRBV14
CASSHFSKRVNTQYF
TGTGCCAGCAGCCATTTTTCAAAACGGGTAAATACGCAGTATTTT
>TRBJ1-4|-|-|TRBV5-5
CASSLLPGEKLFF
TGTGCCAGCAGCTTGTTACCTGGCGAAAAACTGTTTTTT
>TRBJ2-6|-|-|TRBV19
CASSTQGSGANVLTF
TGTGCCAGTAGTACTCAGGGTTCTGGGGCCAACGTCCTGACTTTC
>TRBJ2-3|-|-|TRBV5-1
CASSLVVSDTQYF
TGCGCCAGCAGCTTGGTTGTCAGTGATACGCAGTATTTT
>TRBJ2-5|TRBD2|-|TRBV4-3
CASSQDLPSGGETQYF
TGCGCCAGCAGCCAAGATCTCCCTAGCGGGGGAGAGACCCAGTACTTC
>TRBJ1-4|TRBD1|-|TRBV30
CAWTSSGGEKLFF
TGTGCCTGGACATCTTCAGGGGGGGAAAAACTGTTTTTT
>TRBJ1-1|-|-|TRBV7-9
CASRRYSGAAGTEAFF
TGTGCCAGCCGCCGTTATTCAGGGGCCGCAGGTACTGAAGCTTTCTTT
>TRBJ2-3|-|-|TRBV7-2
CASSLRRGTDTQYF
TGTGCCAGCAGCTTAAGACGGGGCACAGATACGCAGTATTTT
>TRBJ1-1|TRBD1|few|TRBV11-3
CASSQGGLNTEAFF
TGTGCCAGCAGCCAAGGGGGCTTGAACACTGAAGCTTTCTTT
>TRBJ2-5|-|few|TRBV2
CASSEGGAEETQYF
TGTGCCAGCAGTGAGGGGGGGGCCGAAGAGACCCAGTACTTC
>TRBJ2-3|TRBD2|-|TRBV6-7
CASSYEEIAGPTDTQYF
TGTGCCAGCAGTTACGAGGAAATAGCGGGCCCCACAGATACGCAGTATTTT
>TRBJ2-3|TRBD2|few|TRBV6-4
CASKKRAGGTDTQYF
TGTGCCAGCAAGAAGCGGGCGGGGGGCACAGATACGCAGTATTTT
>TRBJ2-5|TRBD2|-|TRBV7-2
CASSRSGRGETQYF
TGTGCCAGCAGTAGAAGCGGGAGGGGAGAGACCCAGTACTTC
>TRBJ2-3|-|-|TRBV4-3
CASSPSRGTDTQYF
TGCGCCAGCAGCCCGTCCAGGGGCACAGATACGCAGTATTTT
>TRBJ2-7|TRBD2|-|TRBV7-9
CSSSSSGNSYEQYF
TGTTCCAGCAGCTCTAGCGGGAATTCTTACGAGCAGTACTTC
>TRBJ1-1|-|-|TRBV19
CASSGGVAAFF
TGTGCCAGTAGTGGCGGGGTCGCAGCTTTCTTT
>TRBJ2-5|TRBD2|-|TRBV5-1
CASSEGLAVETQYF
TGCGCCAGCAGCGAAGGACTAGCGGTAGAGACCCAGTACTTC
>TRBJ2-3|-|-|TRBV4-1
CASSLIFGGSSTDTQYF
TGCGCCAGCAGCCTCATCTTCGGTGGTTCTAGCACAGATACGCAGTATTTT
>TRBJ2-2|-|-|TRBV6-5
CASSRPGLNTGELFF
TGTGCCAGCAGTCGTCCGGGACTTAACACCGGGGAGCTGTTTTTT
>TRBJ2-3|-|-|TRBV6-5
CASSPGRLVADTQYF
TGTGCCAGCAGCCCCGGTCGGCTAGTCGCAGATACGCAGTATTTT
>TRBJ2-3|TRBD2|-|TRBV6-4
CASSPGRDTDTQYF
TGTGCCAGCAGCCCGGGGAGGGACACAGATACGCAGTATTTT
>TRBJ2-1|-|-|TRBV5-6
CASSLMSSGVSDEQFF
TGTGCCAGCAGCTTGATGTCCAGCGGAGTAAGCGATGAGCAGTTCTTC
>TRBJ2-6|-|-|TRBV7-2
CASSSTPSGANVLTF
TGTGCCAGCAGCTCTACCCCCTCCGGGGCCAACGTCCTGACTTTC
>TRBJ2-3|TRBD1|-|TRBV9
CASSVGGQGHTDTQYF
TGTGCCAGCAGCGTAGGTGGACAGGGGCACACAGATACGCAGTATTTT
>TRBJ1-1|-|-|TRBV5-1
CASSLAGASLTEAFF
TGCGCCAGCAGCCTGGCAGGGGCGAGCCTCACTGAAGCTTTCTTT
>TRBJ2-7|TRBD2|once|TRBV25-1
CASSGTLAGGYEQYF
TGTGCCAGCAGTGGAACACTAGCGGGAGGTTACGAGCAGTACTTC
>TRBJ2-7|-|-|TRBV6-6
CASSSQHPYEQYF
TGTGCCAGCAGTTCCCAACACCCCTACGAGCAGTACTTC
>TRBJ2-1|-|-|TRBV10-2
CASSEGSGEQFF
TGCGCCAGCAGTGAGGGAAGCGGTGAGCAGTTCTTC
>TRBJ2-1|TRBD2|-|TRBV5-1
CASSLTTSGVSSYNEQFF
TGCGCCAGCAGCTTGACTACTAGCGGAGTAAGCTCCTACAATGAGCAGTTCTTC
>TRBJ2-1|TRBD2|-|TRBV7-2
CASSRSGTNHNEQFF
TGTGCCAGCAGCCGAAGCGGGACTAACCACAATGAGCAGTTCTTC
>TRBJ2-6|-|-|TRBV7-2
CASSFLSEFSGANVLTF
TGTGCCAGCAGCTTTTTATCGGAGTTCTCTGGGGCCAACGTCCTGACTTTC
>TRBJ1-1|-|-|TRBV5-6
CASSSVGYSLNTEAFF
TGTGCCAGCAGCTCGGTCGGTTACAGCCTGAACACTGAAGCTTTCTTT
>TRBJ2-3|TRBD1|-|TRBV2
CASGGPGQGSDTQYF
TGTGCCAGCGGAGGACCGGGACAGGGTTCAGATACGCAGTATTTT
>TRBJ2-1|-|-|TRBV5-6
CASSLGLNEQFF
TGTGCCAGCAGCTTGGGTCTAAATGAGCAGTTCTTC
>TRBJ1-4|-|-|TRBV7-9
CSSSLWTVTNEKLFF
TGTTCCAGCAGCCTCTGGACAGTAACTAATGAAAAACTGTTTTTT
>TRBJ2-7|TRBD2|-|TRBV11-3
CASSLDSSGNYEQYF
TGTGCCAGCAGCTTAGATTCTAGCGGGAACTACGAGCAGTACTTC
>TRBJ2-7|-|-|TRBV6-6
CASSYSGGATYEQYF
TGTGCCAGCAGTTACTCGGGGGGGGCGACCTACGAGCAGTACTTC
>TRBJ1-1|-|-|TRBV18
CASSQGVGTEAFF
TGTGCCAGCTCACAGGGGGTAGGAACTGAAGCTTTCTTT
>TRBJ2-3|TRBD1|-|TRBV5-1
CASSLDHRGYTSTDTQYF
TGCGCCAGCAGCTTGGACCACAGGGGGTACACTAGCACAGATACGCAGTATTTT
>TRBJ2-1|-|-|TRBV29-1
CSVDQQGVIYNEQFF
TGCAGCGTTGATCAACAGGGCGTAATCTACAATGAGCAGTTCTTC
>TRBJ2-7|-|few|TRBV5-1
CASSFGGGSDEQYF
TGCGCCAGCAGCTTTGGAGGGGGCAGCGACGAGCAGTACTTC
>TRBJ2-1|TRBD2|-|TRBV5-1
CASSWGMTSGGANEQFF
TGCGCCAGCAGCTGGGGGATGACTAGCGGGGGGGCGAATGAGCAGTTCTTC
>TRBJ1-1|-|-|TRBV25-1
CASSDPPGERAFF
TGTGCCAGCAGTGATCCCCCGGGGGAGCGAGCTTTCTTT
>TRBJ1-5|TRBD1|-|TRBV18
CASSSRQGSNQPQHF
TGTGCCAGCTCATCCCGACAGGGAAGCAATCAGCCCCAGCATTTT
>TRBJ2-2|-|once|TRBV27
CASSLIDTGELFF
TGTGCCAGCAGTTTAATCGACACCGGGGAGCTGTTTTTT
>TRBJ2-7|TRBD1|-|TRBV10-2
CASRPGTGQSSEQYF
TGCGCCAGCAGGCCCGGGACAGGGCAATCCTCCGAGCAGTACTTC